This T cell receptor beta chain derives from a study of vaccination effects on CD4 cells after COVID-19. The CDR3 has 10 residues. Per germline, CDR1 SGHRS and CDR2 YFSETQ. V lost 7 bases and J lost 2, with 3 bases in between. CD4+ T cells specific for antigen were expanded with viral peptide pools by the ViraFEST assay before sequencing. Cultured cells yielded isolated CD4+ T cells after around 10 days. The person acquired a PCR-confirmed SARS-CoV-2 infection between March and December 2020. Clones were read by immunoSEQ multiplex PCR, and TCRdb kept only the in-frame ones, dropping some. The top ten hold about 32% of the sample, which has under 55,000 clones, about 68% seen once. In the case of this clone: Its specificity is not known.

The J gene is TRBJ2-5, the V gene TRBV5-1; no clear D gene. The specimen comprised CD4+ T cells from PBMCs cultured with a peptide pool, sampled before COVID-19 vaccination. The TCR sequence derives from a human donor who had a prior SARS-CoV-2 infection. The CDR3 DNA reads as TGCGCCAGCGGTCAAGAGACCCAGTACTTC. It yields the protein CASGQETQYF.